Listed below are T cell receptor beta chains from one sample, sequenced in a study of T cell responses to AZD1222 COVID-19 vaccine. Method: immunoSEQ multiplex PCR; TCRdb's copy keeps in-frame clones and lacks some. The table shows some 60,000 clones, with 89% occurring only once. The source was peripheral blood, collected 28 days after the second AZD1222 dose. The receptor source for this set is an adult who received the AZD1222 COVID-19 vaccine. Each CDR3 is given with its conserved first and last residue. The order of the fields is D gene, V gene, J gene, clone size, CDR3 protein, CDR3 DNA. D genes are given only for firm matches. Some rows mark clone size as missing; the rest say once, few, many or name a class of expanded clone.

D gene: TRBD1
V gene: TRBV29-1
J gene: TRBJ2-7
clone size: NA
CDR3 protein: CSVEGQGSSYEQYF
CDR3 DNA: TGCAGCGTTGAAGGACAGGGGAGCTCCTACGAGCAGTACTTC

D gene: TRBD2
V gene: TRBV7-2
J gene: TRBJ2-1
clone size: few
CDR3 protein: CASSLTSGSDGEQFF
CDR3 DNA: TGTGCCAGCAGCTTAACTAGCGGGAGTGACGGTGAGCAGTTCTTC

D gene: NA
V gene: TRBV6-2/TRBV6-3
J gene: TRBJ2-7
clone size: once
CDR3 protein: CASSYPGGQVSYEQYF
CDR3 DNA: TGTGCCAGCAGTTACCCGGGGGGACAAGTCTCCTACGAGCAGTACTTC

D gene: NA
V gene: TRBV10-3
J gene: TRBJ1-2
clone size: NA
CDR3 protein: CAISEAATPPYGYTF
CDR3 DNA: TGTGCCATCAGTGAGGCAGCCACTCCGCCCTATGGCTACACCTTC

D gene: TRBD2
V gene: TRBV7-9
J gene: TRBJ2-1
clone size: NA
CDR3 protein: CASSLTSGGINEQFF
CDR3 DNA: TGTGCCAGCAGCCTGACTAGCGGGGGGATCAATGAGCAGTTCTTC

D gene: NA
V gene: TRBV5-4
J gene: TRBJ1-3
clone size: once
CDR3 protein: CASNLYQGGTIYF
CDR3 DNA: TGTGCCAGCAACCTATACCAGGGAGGCACCATATATTTT

D gene: NA
V gene: TRBV9
J gene: TRBJ1-6
clone size: NA
CDR3 protein: CASSVEVTNSPLHF
CDR3 DNA: TGTGCCAGCAGCGTCGAGGTGACAAATTCACCCCTCCACTTT

D gene: NA
V gene: TRBV7-2
J gene: TRBJ1-2
clone size: NA
CDR3 protein: CASSPGQDLYGYTF
CDR3 DNA: TGTGCCAGCAGCCCCGGTCAGGATCTCTATGGCTACACCTTC

D gene: TRBD2
V gene: TRBV27
J gene: TRBJ2-7
clone size: NA
CDR3 protein: CASSTERGGGTQYF
CDR3 DNA: TGTGCCAGCAGTACTGAGCGGGGGGGTGGGACGCAGTACTTC

D gene: TRBD2
V gene: TRBV3-1/TRBV3-2
J gene: TRBJ2-1
clone size: NA
CDR3 protein: CASSRASGATYNEQFF
CDR3 DNA: TGTGCCAGCAGCCGAGCTAGCGGGGCCACCTACAATGAGCAGTTCTTC

D gene: NA
V gene: TRBV27
J gene: TRBJ1-5
clone size: NA
CDR3 protein: CASSLSGSRTPQHF
CDR3 DNA: TGTGCCAGCAGTTTATCCGGGTCTCGGACGCCCCAGCATTTT

D gene: NA
V gene: TRBV19
J gene: TRBJ2-7
clone size: NA
CDR3 protein: CASKRGRSYEQYF
CDR3 DNA: TGTGCCAGTAAAAGAGGAAGGTCCTACGAGCAGTACTTC

D gene: NA
V gene: TRBV6-5
J gene: TRBJ1-3
clone size: once
CDR3 protein: CASKGTFSGNTIYF
CDR3 DNA: TGTGCCAGCAAAGGGACCTTCTCTGGAAACACCATATATTTT

D gene: TRBD1
V gene: TRBV29-1
J gene: TRBJ1-2
clone size: NA
CDR3 protein: CSGDDREDYGYTF
CDR3 DNA: TGCAGCGGTGACGACAGGGAGGACTATGGCTACACCTTC

D gene: TRBD2
V gene: TRBV7-2
J gene: TRBJ2-3
clone size: NA
CDR3 protein: CASSTRLAGGPNTQYF
CDR3 DNA: TGTGCCAGCAGCACCAGACTAGCGGGAGGGCCGAATACGCAGTATTTT

D gene: NA
V gene: TRBV19
J gene: TRBJ2-1
clone size: NA
CDR3 protein: CASRNLGPYNEQFF
CDR3 DNA: TGTGCCAGTAGGAATTTAGGGCCCTACAATGAGCAGTTCTTC

D gene: NA
V gene: TRBV6-4
J gene: TRBJ1-5
clone size: NA
CDR3 protein: CASRRTNKINQPQHF
CDR3 DNA: TGTGCCAGCAGAAGGACAAACAAAATTAATCAGCCCCAGCATTTT

D gene: NA
V gene: TRBV9
J gene: TRBJ1-3
clone size: NA
CDR3 protein: CASSAVGVGNTIYF
CDR3 DNA: TGTGCCAGCAGCGCGGTGGGCGTCGGAAACACCATATATTTT

D gene: TRBD1
V gene: TRBV6-5
J gene: TRBJ1-5
clone size: few
CDR3 protein: CASSYRKGAEQPQHF
CDR3 DNA: TGTGCCAGCAGTTACCGCAAGGGGGCGGAGCAGCCCCAGCATTTT

D gene: NA
V gene: TRBV6-5
J gene: TRBJ1-1
clone size: few
CDR3 protein: CASTKQGMNTEAFF
CDR3 DNA: TGTGCCAGCACCAAACAGGGAATGAACACTGAAGCTTTCTTT

D gene: TRBD1
V gene: TRBV11-2
J gene: TRBJ2-3
clone size: once
CDR3 protein: CASSSIQGGGLRISDTQYF
CDR3 DNA: TGTGCCAGCAGCTCGATCCAAGGGGGCGGGTTAAGGATTTCAGATACGCAGTATTTT

D gene: NA
V gene: TRBV12-3/TRBV12-4
J gene: TRBJ1-2
clone size: once
CDR3 protein: CASSLDSSYTF
CDR3 DNA: TGTGCCAGCAGTTTGGACAGCAGCTACACCTTC

D gene: NA
V gene: TRBV12-3/TRBV12-4
J gene: TRBJ2-7
clone size: NA
CDR3 protein: CASRGRSSYEQYF
CDR3 DNA: TGTGCCAGCAGGGGACGGAGCTCCTACGAGCAGTACTTC

D gene: NA
V gene: TRBV9
J gene: TRBJ1-3
clone size: NA
CDR3 protein: CASSRLPPGDHSGNTIYF
CDR3 DNA: TGTGCCAGCAGCAGACTCCCTCCCGGGGACCACTCTGGAAACACCATATATTTT

D gene: NA
V gene: TRBV30
J gene: TRBJ2-7
clone size: NA
CDR3 protein: CAWFGRYEQYF
CDR3 DNA: TGTGCCTGGTTCGGGAGATACGAGCAGTACTTC

D gene: NA
V gene: TRBV18
J gene: TRBJ2-7
clone size: NA
CDR3 protein: CASSPFDGLYEQYF
CDR3 DNA: TGTGCCAGCTCACCATTCGATGGTTTGTACGAGCAGTACTTC

D gene: NA
V gene: TRBV2
J gene: TRBJ1-3
clone size: NA
CDR3 protein: CASSPGRRLGNTIYF
CDR3 DNA: TGTGCCAGCAGTCCGGGACGGAGGTTAGGAAACACCATATATTTT

D gene: TRBD2
V gene: TRBV5-1
J gene: TRBJ2-3
clone size: NA
CDR3 protein: CASSPRLAADTQYF
CDR3 DNA: TGCGCCAGCAGCCCGAGACTAGCGGCAGATACGCAGTATTTT

D gene: TRBD1
V gene: TRBV27
J gene: TRBJ2-2
clone size: NA
CDR3 protein: CASSPDRGPANTGELFF
CDR3 DNA: TGTGCCAGCAGCCCCGACAGGGGCCCGGCGAACACCGGGGAGCTGTTTTTT